Below, one T cell receptor beta chain is given with its context. The CDR3 runs 15 residues. Between the trimmed V and J ends, which lost 1 base and 2 bases, there was a span of 12 bases. Germline V gives CDR1 MGHRA, CDR2 YSYEKL. This record comes from a study of blood T cell repertoires in COVID-19. Study as a whole: Material from acute and convalescent COVID-19 was sourced from the United States, Italy and Spain. Sources were T cells, B-cell-depleted T cells, or PBMCs; the material itself was cDNA or gDNA.

The authors' processing: From reference gene primer amplification, estimates of nucleated cell counts were derived. Method: immunoSEQ multiplex PCR; TCRdb's copy keeps in-frame clones and lacks some. V and J calls and clone size are those listed in that table; D and trimming were worked out from the DNA. Of under 250,000 clones in the sample, approximately 86% were seen once. Donors were grouped by their self-reported clinical history. The source material was PBMCs or T cells enriched from blood (not recorded which). This TCR derives from a woman in her thirties with acute COVID-19. The J gene is TRBJ2-7, the V gene TRBV4-1; D possibly corresponds to TRBD2 (5 bases). In DNA, the CDR3 is TGCGCCAGCAGCCAAGTGGAGGACGGTACCTACGAGCAGTACTTC. It specifies CASSQVEDGTYEQYF.